This entry concerns a single T cell receptor (beta chain). Antigen: not known. As for the donors, each was a healthy bone marrow donor. 13 Jbeta primers and 60 Vbeta primers were used for the PCR. Sequenced by immunoSEQ multiplex PCR; TCRdb stores in-frame clones only, minus some. The sample lists about 160,000 clones, more than 80% occurring once. This entry belongs to a study of cytomegalovirus exposure and HLA in healthy donors. Study details: Unique TCRs numbering some 93 million, obtained from HLA-typed donors, made up an early data release.

Study results and caveats: Investigators reported approximately 170 TCR beta chains as tied to cytomegalovirus. Clonal expansion, a later analysis showed, was greater in HLA-associated TCR beta chains than in equally common others.

This TCR came from a woman in her 30s in good health and CMV-seropositive. Sequencing input: PBMCs.

CDR3 DNA sequence: TGCGCCAGCAGCTTCTCGGGGGGCGACTATGGCTACACCTTC. Amino acid sequence: CASSFSGGDYGYTF. V and J are TRBV5-1 and TRBJ1-2, with a possible D match to TRBD1 (6 bases). Germline V lookup: CDR1 SGHRS, CDR2 YFSETQ. Trimming pared 2 bases from V and 3 bases from J, leaving 11 bases between. The CDR3 totals 14 residues. The full variable domain, completed using reference TRBV5-1 and TRBJ1-2, is KAGVTQTPRYLIKTRGQQVTLSCSPISGHRSVSWYQQTPGQGLQFLFEYFSETQRNKGNFPGRFSGRQFSNSRSEMNVSTLELGDSALYLCASSFSGGDYGYTFGSGTRLTVV.